One and the same sample provided the 27 T cell receptor beta chains below, sequenced in a study of blood T cell repertoires in COVID-19. Repertoires were generated with immunoSEQ multiplex PCR, while TCRdb's copy carries only in-frame clones and drops some. Found here are about 210,000 clones, around four fifths of them singletons; the top ten hold 9.2%. What was sequenced was PBMCs or T cells enriched from blood (not recorded which). These receptors all stem from a middle-aged man who had recovered from COVID-19.

Remarks on this clone: Other DNA sequences from this sample encode an identical CDR3 as well. The rearrangement joins TRBV3-1 (or the pseudogene TRBV3-2) to TRBJ2-1, with 16 bases identical to TRBD2. The CDR3 contains 18 residues. CDR1 LGHDT and CDR2 YNNKEL come from the germline V gene (reference sequence). Trimming removed 0 bases from V and 7 bases from J; junction bases left unmatched: 6. As DNA, the CDR3 is TGTGCCAGCAGCCAAGAGGGACTAGCGGGAGGGCGGAATAATGAGCAGTTCTTC. Translating it yields CASSQEGLAGGRNNEQFF.

V and J are TRBV18 and TRBJ2-3, with D possibly TRBD2 on 5 matching bases. Germline V lookup: CDR1 KGHSH, CDR2 LQKENI. This CDR3 is built from 13 residues. The V gene lost 3 bases and the J gene lost 5 bases, with 9 bases spanning the gap. This CDR3 is CASSPSRGDTQYF. The CDR3 DNA follows: TGTGCCAGCTCACCCTCCCGGGGAGATACGCAGTATTTT.

This chain links TRBV18 with TRBJ1-5, with D possibly being TRBD1 (5 bases). V lost 1 base and J lost 5, with 21 bases in between. Germline V gene sequence: CDR1 KGHSH, CDR2 LQKENI. The CDR3 spans 18 residues. CDR3: CASSPRGLRGDLHQPQHF. CDR3 DNA sequence: TGTGCCAGCTCACCACGGGGACTTCGAGGGGACCTCCATCAGCCCCAGCATTTT.

The V and J genes are TRBV10-1 and TRBJ1-1; the match to TRBD1 covers 7 bases. Germline V lookup: CDR1 WNHNN, CDR2 SYGVQD (reference sequence). The CDR3 contains 13 residues. With 3 bases clipped from V and 11 bases from J, the junction kept 9 bases outside the gene matches. CDR3 DNA sequence: TGCGCCAGCAGTGAAAGTCGAGGGGGCAAGGCTTTCTTT. Translating it yields CASSESRGGKAFF.

The chain uses TRBV7-9 and TRBJ1-1; tentative D call: TRBD1 (6 bases). Germline V lookup: CDR1 SEHNR, CDR2 FQNEAQ (reference sequence). V shed 4 bases and J shed 6 bases, with 18 bases lying between them. This CDR3 is built from 15 residues. CDR3 sequence: CASSSLQGNLPEAFF. The CDR3 coding sequence is TGTGCCAGCAGCTCCCTACAGGGTAATTTGCCTGAAGCTTTCTTT.

The chain combines TRBV12-3 or TRBV12-4 with TRBJ1-1; D possibly corresponds to TRBD1 (6 bases). Trimming took off 10 bases at V and 1 base at J, with 13 bases between the two ends. The CDR3 spans 13 residues. CDR3 amino acids: CAISTGWNTEAFF. CDR3 nucleotide sequence: TGTGCCATCTCGACAGGCTGGAACACTGAAGCTTTCTTT.

This clone was found once. The V gene is TRBV6-5, the J gene TRBJ1-2, with 11 bases identical to TRBD1. This CDR3 spans 15 amino acids. The junction had 2 bases not matched to a gene; V was cut back by 2 bases and J by 3 bases. The germline CDR1 and CDR2 sequences are MNHEY and SVGAGI. The DNA for the CDR3 is TGTGCCAGCAGTTACGGGACAGGGGGGTACTATGGCTACACCTTC. Translation: CASSYGTGGYYGYTF.

The chain's CDR3 is CASGGWETQYF. CDR3 coding DNA: TGTGCCAGCGGGGGGTGGGAGACCCAGTACTTC. The chain joins TRBV10-3 to TRBJ2-5; 8 bases are a match to TRBD2. The V segment lost 10 bases and the J segment 5 bases; nucleotides outside the gene matches: 3. CDR1 is ENHRY and CDR2 is SYGVKD in the germline V gene. This CDR3 spans 11 amino acids.

The chain has TRBV23-1 and TRBJ2-2; weak D call: TRBD2 (6 bases). TRBV23-1 is treated as an ORF (open reading frame) with a function not yet certain. Trimming pared 0 bases from V and 8 bases from J, leaving 13 bases between. The CDR3 sequence is 15 residues long. This CDR3 is CASSQSAGSAGELFF. The CDR3 DNA sequence: TGCGCCAGCAGTCAATCCGCGGGGAGCGCTGGGGAGCTGTTTTTT.

This chain joins TRBV5-1 and TRBJ2-7, with D possibly TRBD2 on 6 matching bases. In germline, CDR1 is SGHRS, CDR2 YFSETQ. The CDR3 covers 17 residues. V was clipped by 0 bases and J by 3 bases, with 19 bases between them. The CDR3 region is CASSLGLPGAGSYEQYF. The CDR3 coding sequence is TGCGCCAGCAGCTTGGGCCTCCCGGGAGCAGGGAGCTACGAGCAGTACTTC.

This clone appeared once. The chain uses TRBV6-4 and TRBJ2-3, with D possibly being TRBD1 (5 bases). V gave up 3 bases and J gave up 4 bases, with 14 bases separating them. CDR3 size: 15 residues. The germline V gene encodes CDR1 MRHNA and CDR2 SNTAGT. For the CDR3, the DNA is TGTGCCAGCAGTGAAGTAGCAGGGTCGGCAGATACGCAGTATTTT. Its translation: CASSEVAGSADTQYF.

This chain links TRBV12-3 or TRBV12-4 with TRBJ2-2, with D possibly matching TRBD1 (5 bases). Deletions cut 8 bases from V and 1 base from J, with 8 bases between. The CDR3 consists of 13 residues. This CDR3 reads CASHQGNTGELFF. The CDR3 DNA is TGTGCCAGCCACCAGGGGAACACCGGGGAGCTGTTTTTT.

V gene TRBV5-1 combines with J gene TRBJ1-4, with D perhaps matching TRBD1 (5 bases). Trimming removed 4 bases at V and 0 bases at J, with 13 bases between. CDR3 size: 16 residues. The V gene's germline CDR1 is SGHRS and CDR2 YFSETQ. CDR3 in DNA: TGCGCCAGCAGCAGGGGCAGGCAGGCAACTAATGAAAAACTGTTTTTT. This sequence encodes CASSRGRQATNEKLFF.

The rearrangement joins TRBV24-1 to TRBJ2-1; 13 nucleotides line up with TRBD2. The CDR3 contains 16 residues. Germline V CDR1 and CDR2: KGHDR, SFDVKD. V shed 5 bases and J 5 bases; nucleotides not matched to a gene: 5. The CDR3 nucleotides are TGTGCCACCAGTGCCCTGGGACTAGCGGGAAACAATGAGCAGTTCTTC. It translates to CATSALGLAGNNEQFF.

The chain carries TRBV12-3 or TRBV12-4 and TRBJ1-2; D not certain. CDR3 size: 11 residues. The V gene lost 3 bases and the J gene lost 8 bases, with 7 bases spanning the gap. Here the CDR3 reads CASSFRGGYTF. As DNA, the CDR3 is TGTGCCAGCAGTTTTAGAGGAGGCTACACCTTC.

CDR3 nucleotides: TGCGCCAGCAGCTTGGCCCCAGGGATACCCTTTACAGGGGATGGCTACACCTTC. Translating it yields CASSLAPGIPFTGDGYTF. V and J are TRBV5-1 and TRBJ1-2; 7 bases line up with TRBD1. The CDR3 is 18 residues long. CDR1 is SGHRS, CDR2 YFSETQ, per germline. V was clipped by 0 bases and J by 6 bases; unmatched bases: 17.

With regard to this clone: The sample has other DNA sequences that encode this CDR3 too. The rearrangement joins TRBV5-1 to TRBJ2-5; perhaps TRBD2 as D (6 bases). Trimming pared 3 bases from V and 5 bases from J, leaving 11 bases between. Germline V lookup: CDR1 SGHRS, CDR2 YFSETQ. There are 13 residues in the CDR3. Here the CDR3 DNA reads TGCGCCAGCAGCTCGGGACTTAGGGAGACCCAGTACTTC. This encodes CASSSGLRETQYF.

This clone was recorded once. An end of the junction does not agree with germline; a read error may underlie this. The chain is built from TRBV19 and TRBJ2-1; TRBD2 agrees at 8 bases. This CDR3 contains 12 residues. Looked up from germline, CDR1 is LNHDA and CDR2 is SQIVND (reference sequence). The CDR3 loop reads CASSIERGPTLF. The CDR3 bases are TGTGCCAGTAGTATCGAGCGGGGGCCCACCCTCTTC.

In the case of this clone: The junction departs from the called germline gene at one end, perhaps through a read error. The genes are TRBV5-1 and TRBJ2-5; TRBD2 aligns across 7 bases. The CDR3 has 15 residues. CDR1 is SGHRS and CDR2 is YFSETQ in the germline V gene. The CDR3 protein is CASTLRGGYQETQYF. In nucleotides, the CDR3 is TGCGCCAGCACCTTGAGGGGAGGGTACCAAGAGACCCAGTACTTC.

This clone was observed a few times. One junction end disagrees with the germline gene, perhaps due to a read error. The chain has TRBV9 and TRBJ1-2; 7 nucleotides align to TRBD1. Germline V lookup: CDR1 SGDLS, CDR2 YYNGEE. The CDR3 spans 11 residues. CDR3 in DNA: TGTGCCAGCAGCCCCCAGGACAGGCAATACTTC. Translated: CASSPQDRQYF.

The gene calls are TRBV14 and TRBJ1-1, with 9 bases lining up with TRBD1. The CDR3 covers 14 residues. Germline trimming cut 4 bases from V and 11 bases from J; bases unmatched to any gene: 11. Germline CDR1 and CDR2: SGHDN and FVKESK. The CDR3 nucleotides are TGTGCCAGCAGCCTATTAAACGGACAGGGGAGGGCTTTCTTT. Encoded protein: CASSLLNGQGRAFF.

The chain is built from TRBV7-2 and TRBJ1-1; 8 nucleotides match TRBD1. CDR1 is SGHTA and CDR2 is FQGNSA in the germline V gene. The CDR3 runs to 14 residues. Trimming cost V 5 bases and J 3 bases; bases outside gene matches: 5. Here the CDR3 reads CASSPQGADTEAFF. CDR3 DNA sequence: TGTGCCAGCAGCCCTCAGGGGGCTGACACTGAAGCTTTCTTT.

The rearrangement links TRBV12-2 to TRBJ2-1; whether TRBD2, the table's D call, matches the DNA was not checked. TRBV12-2 is a pseudogene. CDR3 length: 20 amino acids. CDR3 protein: CASRLARGTSGGRSYNEQFF. CDR3 in DNA: TGTGCAAGTCGCTTAGCGCGAGGGACTAGCGGGGGGCGCTCCTACAATGAGCAGTTCTTC.

This rearrangement joins TRBV12-5 to TRBJ2-7; a possible D gene is TRBD1 (5 bases). The CDR3 length is 14 residues. Trimming stripped 5 bases from V and 3 bases from J, with 14 bases between. Germline values: CDR1 LGHNT, CDR2 FRNRAP. CDR3 in amino acids: CASGGDRKLYEQYF. In nucleotides, the CDR3 is TGTGCTAGTGGTGGCGACAGAAAACTCTACGAGCAGTACTTC.

The chain couples TRBV6-5 to TRBJ1-1; tentatively, D is TRBD1 (6 bases). With 6 bases removed from V and 8 bases from J, the gap between germline ends came to 7 bases. The CDR3 contains 10 residues. Germline values: CDR1 MNHEY, CDR2 SVGAGI. CDR3 nucleotides: TGTGCCAGCAGAAGGGGGGAAGCTTTCTTT. Translation gives CASRRGEAFF.

The chain uses TRBV5-1 and TRBJ2-3; TRBD2 agrees at 8 bases. J gave up 2 bases and V 5 bases, and 10 bases lay outside the gene matches. The germline V gene encodes CDR1 SGHRS and CDR2 YFSETQ. The CDR3 is made up of 16 amino acids. CDR3 nucleotide sequence: TGCGCCAGCAGACGGTTAGCGGGGTCGGCCACAGATACGCAGTATTTT. Translating gives CASRRLAGSATDTQYF.

The rearrangement uses TRBV3-1 (or the pseudogene TRBV3-2) and TRBJ2-1, with D tentatively TRBD2 (5 bases). There are 11 residues in the CDR3. Trimming pared 4 bases from V and 8 bases from J, leaving 6 bases between. Germline CDR1 and CDR2: LGHDT and YNNKEL (reference sequence). In DNA, the CDR3 is TGTGCCAGCAGCCTGGGAGATGAGCAGTTCTTC. This gives the protein CASSLGDEQFF.